These 20 T cell receptor beta chains were sequenced from one sample in a study of lymphopenia after photon versus proton radiotherapy. The repertoire was sequenced with immunoSEQ multiplex PCR; TCRdb's copy has only in-frame clones and lacks some. The top ten hold about 2% of the sample, which has around 55,000 clones, roughly 83% seen once. Here the sequenced sample was peripheral blood, taken from a patient treated with proton-based radiotherapy. These receptors originate from a man in his sixties with pancreatic cancer.

The CDR3 DNA is TGTGCCAGCAGCTTAGTTGGAGGCCGAGAGACCCAGTACTTC. It specifies CASSLVGGRETQYF. The chain is built from TRBV11-2 and TRBJ2-5, with a possible D match to TRBD2 (5 bases). The CDR3 totals 14 residues. Per germline, CDR1 SGHAT and CDR2 FQNNGV. Trimming removed 1 base at V and 4 bases at J, with 10 bases between.

V is TRBV6-4 and J is TRBJ2-2; D remains ambiguous. Trimming shortened V by 6 bases and J by 2 bases, and 7 bases separated the two germline ends. Germline lookup yields CDR1 MRHNA and CDR2 SNTAGT. This CDR3 is built from 13 residues. This chain's CDR3 is CASRGTNTGELFF. CDR3 in DNA: TGTGCCAGCAGAGGCACCAACACCGGGGAGCTGTTTTTT.

The gene calls are TRBV5-1 and TRBJ2-3; 8 nucleotides match TRBD2. Germline V gene lookup returns CDR1 SGHRS and CDR2 YFSETQ. The CDR3 spans 16 residues. V trimming: 0 bases; J trimming: 2 bases; junction bases outside the gene matches: 5. CDR3 nucleotide sequence: TGCGCCAGCAGCTTGGAACTAGCGGCCCCCACAGATACGCAGTATTTT. This codes for CASSLELAAPTDTQYF. Variable domain in full (rest from reference TRBV5-1 and TRBJ2-3): KAGVTQTPRYLIKTRGQQVTLSCSPISGHRSVSWYQQTPGQGLQFLFEYFSETQRNKGNFPGRFSGRQFSNSRSEMNVSTLELGDSALYLCASSLELAAPTDTQYFGPGTRLTVL.

V and J are TRBV25-1 and TRBJ2-2; D not certain. CDR3 length: 16 amino acids. Germline V lookup: CDR1 MGHDK, CDR2 SYGVNS. Trimming pared 4 bases from V and 1 base from J, leaving 13 bases between. CDR3 bases: TGTGCCAGCAGTGCAGATATCGGTGGGAACACCGGGGAGCTGTTTTTT. It specifies CASSADIGGNTGELFF. Drawing the rest from reference TRBV25-1 and TRBJ2-2, the complete variable domain is EADIYQTPRYLVIGTGKKITLECSQTMGHDKMYWYQQDPGMELHLIHYSYGVNSTEKGDLSSESTVSRIRTEHFPLTLESARPSHTSQYLCASSADIGGNTGELFFGEGSRLTVL.

The rearrangement links TRBV7-6 to TRBJ2-7; 9 bases fit TRBD1. Germline V lookup: CDR1 SGHVS, CDR2 FNYEAQ. The CDR3 totals 17 residues. With 5 bases clipped from V and 4 bases from J, the junction kept 15 bases outside the gene matches. CDR3 in amino acids: CASSLESSGTGIYEQYF. CDR3 nucleotide sequence: TGTGCCAGCAGCCTTGAATCGTCCGGGACAGGGATATACGAGCAGTACTTC.

In its sample, this clone was seen once. The DNA of the CDR3 is TGTGCCAGCAGTTACTCGCGGACAGGGACCTACGAGCAGTACTTC. Its translation: CASSYSRTGTYEQYF. The chain has TRBV6-5 and TRBJ2-7; TRBD1 matches 8 bases. Germline V gene data show CDR1 as MNHEY and CDR2 as SVGAGI. Trimming took 0 bases from V and 2 from J; bases not matched to a gene: 3. This CDR3 has 15 residues.

The chain joins TRBV5-1 to TRBJ2-7; maybe TRBD2 (5 bases). The CDR3 runs to 14 residues. Germline CDR1 is SGHRS and CDR2 is YFSETQ. V was shortened by 5 bases and J by 0 bases, with 12 bases between the two germline ends. Here the CDR3 reads CASSRESLSYEQYF. DNA for the CDR3: TGCGCCAGCAGTAGGGAGTCCCTCTCCTACGAGCAGTACTTC.

The chain combines TRBV21-1 with TRBJ1-3; no DNA check was done on the table's D call, TRBD1. TRBV21-1 corresponds to a pseudogene. The CDR3 has 16 amino acids. This chain's CDR3 is CASSAQGRWPGNTIYF. CDR3 bases: TGTGCCAGCAGCGCCCAGGGTAGGTGGCCTGGAAACACCATATATTTT.

The rearrangement uses TRBV5-1 and TRBJ1-3, with D hard to call. The CDR3 runs to 13 residues. Trimming stripped 0 bases from V and 1 base from J, with 2 bases between. Germline CDR1 reads SGHRS; CDR2 reads YFSETQ. CDR3 sequence: CASSLGSGNTIYF. The CDR3 DNA follows: TGCGCCAGCAGCTTGGGTTCTGGAAACACCATATATTTT.

This clone appeared a single time. This chain connects TRBV30 to TRBJ2-2; D perhaps matches TRBD1 (5 bases). This CDR3 contains 15 residues. The V and J ends lost 0 bases and 0 bases respectively, with 8 bases between them. Germline assignment: CDR1 GTSNPN and CDR2 SVGIG (reference sequence). CDR3 nucleotide sequence: TGTGCCTGGAGTGTACGACAGACGAACACCGGGGAGCTGTTTTTT. Translation: CAWSVRQTNTGELFF.

CDR3 amino acids: CASSPLRSGAGANVLTF. The CDR3 DNA follows: TGTGCCAGCAGTCCCCTCCGATCGGGGGCTGGGGCCAACGTCCTGACTTTC. The rearrangement links TRBV2 to TRBJ2-6; tentatively, D is TRBD2 (6 bases). With 5 bases removed from V and 2 bases from J, the gap between germline ends came to 16 bases. Germline lookup yields CDR1 SNHLY and CDR2 FYNNEI. The CDR3 loop spans 17 amino acids.

This chain uses TRBV5-1 with TRBJ2-2; D gene uncertain. The germline V and J ends were trimmed by 0 bases and 0 bases, with 9 bases remaining between them. CDR3 length equals 16 residues. Germline assignment: CDR1 SGHRS and CDR2 YFSETQ. The CDR3 bases are TGCGCCAGCAGCTTGGGAGAAGGTTCGAACACCGGGGAGCTGTTTTTT. It translates to CASSLGEGSNTGELFF.

This rearrangement joins TRBV6-1 to TRBJ1-5, with unresolved D. Germline V gene lookup returns CDR1 MNHNS and CDR2 SASEGT. The V and J ends lost 5 bases and 2 bases respectively, with 13 bases between them. This CDR3 spans 15 amino acids. CDR3 bases: TGTGCCAGCAGTTTAGGACCTAATGGCAATCAGCCCCAGCATTTT. Amino acids: CASSLGPNGNQPQHF.

The V gene is TRBV19, the J gene TRBJ2-7, with TRBD1 matching 9 bases. The CDR3 is made up of 14 amino acids. V shed 6 bases and J 1 base; nucleotides not matched to a gene: 4. Germline V gives CDR1 LNHDA, CDR2 SQIVND (reference sequence). Written as DNA, the CDR3 is TGTGCCAGTAGCGTGACAGGGGGTTCCTACGAGCAGTACTTC. Its translation is CASSVTGGSYEQYF. Based on the CDR3 plus reference TRBV19 and TRBJ2-7, the full variable domain is DGGITQSPKYLFRKEGQNVTLSCEQNLNHDAMYWYRQDPGQGLRLIYYSQIVNDFQKGDIAEGYSVSREKKESFPLTVTSAQKNPTAFYLCASSVTGGSYEQYFGPGTRLTVT.

The CDR3 loop reads CASSHRVNYYEQYF. For the CDR3, the DNA is TGTGCCAGCAGCCACAGGGTAAATTACTACGAGCAGTACTTC. The V and J genes are TRBV7-2 and TRBJ2-7, with a weak D call TRBD1 (6 bases). V lost 5 bases to trimming and J lost 3 bases, with 14 bases between them. Germline V CDR1 and CDR2: SGHTA, FQGNSA. CDR3 length: 14 residues.

This clone was observed once. V is TRBV6-6 and J is TRBJ1-5; D is uncertain. Trimming cost V 8 bases and J 8 bases, with 10 bases left between them. The CDR3 runs to 11 residues. Germline-derived CDR1 and CDR2 are MNHNY and SVGAGI (reference sequence). CDR3: CASSPSEPQHF. CDR3 nucleotides: TGTGCCAGCTCACCTTCGGAGCCCCAGCATTTT.

This clone was seen a single time. This CDR3 is CASSPGGAMNYEQYF. In DNA, the CDR3 is TGTGCCAGCAGCCCTGGGGGGGCGATGAACTACGAGCAGTACTTC. The chain carries TRBV7-9 and TRBJ2-7; D may be TRBD2 (7 bases). The V gene's germline CDR1 is SEHNR and CDR2 FQNEAQ (reference sequence). V gave up 5 bases and J gave up 3 bases, with 17 bases separating them. The CDR3 is 15 amino acids. The entire variable domain, with the rest obtained from reference TRBV7-9 and TRBJ2-7, is as follows: DTGVSQNPRHKITKRGQNVTFRCDPISEHNRLYWYRQTLGQGPEFLTYFQNEAQLEKSRLLSDRFSAERPKGSFSTLEIQRTEQGDSAMYLCASSPGGAMNYEQYFGPGTRLTVT.

The V call is TRBV7-9, the J call TRBJ2-3, with TRBD2 matching 12 bases. The CDR3 contains 17 residues. V was clipped by 3 bases and J by 0 bases; unmatched bases: 4. Germline V gives CDR1 SEHNR, CDR2 FQNEAQ (reference sequence). The CDR3 nucleotides read TGTGCCAGCAGCTTGGGACTAGCGGGCCGTAGCACAGATACGCAGTATTTT. It specifies CASSLGLAGRSTDTQYF. The variable domain in full, completed from reference TRBV7-9 and TRBJ2-3, reads DTGVSQNPRHKITKRGQNVTFRCDPISEHNRLYWYRQTLGQGPEFLTYFQNEAQLEKSRLLSDRFSAERPKGSFSTLEIQRTEQGDSAMYLCASSLGLAGRSTDTQYFGPGTRLTVL.

The rearrangement uses TRBV30 and TRBJ2-3, with D possibly matching TRBD2 (5 bases). V was clipped by 4 bases and J by 0 bases, with 8 bases between them. Germline loops: CDR1 GTSNPN, CDR2 SVGIG (reference sequence). The CDR3 extends over 13 amino acids. The CDR3 region is CAWISGSTDTQYF. The CDR3 bases are TGTGCCTGGATCTCGGGGAGCACAGATACGCAGTATTTT.

The V call is TRBV29-1, the J call TRBJ2-3; 9 nucleotides line up with TRBD1. The V gene end was trimmed by 8 bases and the J gene end by 0 bases; junction bases not matched to a gene: 12. In germline, CDR1 is SQVTM, CDR2 ANQGSEA. CDR3 size: 16 residues. The CDR3, as DNA: TGCAGCACCCGGGACAGGGCATTTACTAGCACAGATACGCAGTATTTT. This gives the protein CSTRDRAFTSTDTQYF.